Below are 7 T cell receptor beta chains sequenced from a single sample in a study of T cells in Graves' hyperthyroidism and ophthalmopathy. Researchers took RNA transcripts and amplified the TCR beta CDR3 regions from them. HTBI primers were employed in a first-round RT-PCR of the TCR CDR3. TCRdb fed the multiplex PCR reads into MiXCR, producing one record per CDR3 protein. The sample lists some 800,000 distinct CDR3 sequences, roughly 40% occurring once. Sequenced sample: blood. These receptors all stem from a man between 18 and 29 years old with Graves' hyperthyroidism.

This clonotype was picked up a small number of times. The chain has TRBV7-9 and TRBJ2-7; D gene ambiguous. Trimming cost V 4 bases and J 2 bases, with 12 bases left between them. Germline CDR1 is SEHNR and CDR2 is FQNEAQ (reference sequence). The CDR3 sequence is 14 residues long. CDR3 residues: CASSSTDRTYEQYF. CDR3 DNA: TGTGCCAGCAGCTCAACAGACCGGACCTACGAGCAGTACTTC.

This sequence joins TRBV7-2 and TRBJ2-7; 7 bases line up with TRBD2. The CDR3 extends over 15 amino acids. CDR1 SGHTA and CDR2 FQGNSA come from the germline V gene. The trim removed 6 bases at V and 0 bases at J, leaving 8 bases unmatched. The CDR3 reads CASSYGGSSSYEQYF. The CDR3 DNA follows: TGTGCCAGCAGTTATGGCGGGAGTAGCTCCTACGAGCAGTACTTC.

This clonotype was seen many times. The DNA for the CDR3 is TGTGCCAGCAGCGCCACAGGGTTGGGCACTGAAGCTTTCTTT. Protein sequence: CASSATGLGTEAFF. V is TRBV9 and J is TRBJ1-1, with D tentatively TRBD1 (6 bases). The germline V gene has CDR1 SGDLS and CDR2 YYNGEE. This CDR3 contains 14 residues. Trimming pared 3 bases from V and 4 bases from J, leaving 13 bases between.

The chain recombines TRBV2 with TRBJ1-1, with D possibly being TRBD1 (5 bases). V lost 5 bases to trimming and J lost 6 bases, with 19 bases between them. The CDR3 runs to 15 residues. Germline CDR1 is SNHLY and CDR2 is FYNNEI. The CDR3 loop is CASSPSPGGRPEAFF. Here the CDR3 DNA reads TGTGCCAGCAGTCCATCTCCGGGGGGAAGGCCTGAAGCTTTCTTT. The variable domain in full, with the rest retrieved from reference TRBV2 and TRBJ1-1, is EPEVTQTPSHQVTQMGQEVILRCVPISNHLYFYWYRQILGQKVEFLVSFYNNEISEKSEIFDDQFSVERPDGSNFTLKIRSTKLEDSAMYFCASSPSPGGRPEAFFGQGTRLTVV.

This clonotype was picked up many times. The J gene is TRBJ2-2, the V gene TRBV15, with 11 positions matching TRBD2. J was trimmed by 1 base and V by 7 bases; bases with no gene match: 8. This CDR3 has 17 residues. CDR1 is LNHNV and CDR2 is YYDKDF in the germline V gene (reference sequence). CDR3 amino acids: CATNPLAGGKNTGELFF. The CDR3 nucleotides read TGTGCCACCAACCCGTTAGCGGGAGGGAAGAACACCGGGGAGCTGTTTTTT.

The chain has TRBV7-9 and TRBJ1-1; no firm D call. CDR3 length: 14 amino acids. Germline V gives CDR1 SEHNR, CDR2 FQNEAQ (reference sequence). Between the trimmed V and J ends, which lost 6 bases and 4 bases, there was a span of 15 bases. CDR3 region: CASSPRGTFTEAFF. The CDR3 DNA is TGTGCCAGCAGTCCACGGGGTACCTTCACTGAAGCTTTCTTT.

Worth noting for this clonotype: Germline and junction disagree at one end, which may indicate a read error. The rearrangement links TRBV5-1 to TRBJ2-2; 9 bases align to TRBD2. The CDR3 contains 16 residues. From germline, CDR1 is SGHRS and CDR2 YFSETQ. CDR3 in amino acids: CASSFFLSGSGGELFF. The CDR3 DNA reads TGTGCCAGCAGCTTCTTCCTTAGCGGGAGCGGCGGGGAGCTGTTTTTT.